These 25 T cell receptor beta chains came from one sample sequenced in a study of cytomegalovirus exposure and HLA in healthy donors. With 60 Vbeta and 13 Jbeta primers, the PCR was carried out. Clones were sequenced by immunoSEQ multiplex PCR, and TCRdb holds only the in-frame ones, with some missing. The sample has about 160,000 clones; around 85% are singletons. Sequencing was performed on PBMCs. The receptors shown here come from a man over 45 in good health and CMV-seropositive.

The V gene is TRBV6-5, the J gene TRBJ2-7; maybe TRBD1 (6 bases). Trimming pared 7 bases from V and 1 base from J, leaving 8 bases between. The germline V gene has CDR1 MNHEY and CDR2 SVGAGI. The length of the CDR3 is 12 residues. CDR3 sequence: CASKTGSYEQYF. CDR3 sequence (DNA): TGTGCCAGCAAAACAGGGTCCTACGAGCAGTACTTC.

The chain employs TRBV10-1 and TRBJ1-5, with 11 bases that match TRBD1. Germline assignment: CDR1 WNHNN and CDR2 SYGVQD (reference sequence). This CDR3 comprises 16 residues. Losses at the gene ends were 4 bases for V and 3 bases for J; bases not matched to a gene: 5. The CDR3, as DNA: TGCGCCAGCAGTGGGACAGGGGGCCAATCCAATCAGCCCCAGCATTTT. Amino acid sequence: CASSGTGGQSNQPQHF.

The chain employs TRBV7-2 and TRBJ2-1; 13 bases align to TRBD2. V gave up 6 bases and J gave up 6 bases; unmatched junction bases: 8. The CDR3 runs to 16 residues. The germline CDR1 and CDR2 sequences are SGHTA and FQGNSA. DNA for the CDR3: TGTGCCAGCAGTTCCCCCGGACTAGCGGGAGCCAATGAGCAGTTCTTC. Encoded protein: CASSSPGLAGANEQFF. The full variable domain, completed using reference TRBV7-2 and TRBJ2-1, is GAGVSQSPSNKVTEKGKDVELRCDPISGHTALYWYRQSLGQGLEFLIYFQGNSAPDKSGLPSDRFSAERTGGSVSTLTIQRTQQEDSAVYLCASSSPGLAGANEQFFGPGTRLTVL.

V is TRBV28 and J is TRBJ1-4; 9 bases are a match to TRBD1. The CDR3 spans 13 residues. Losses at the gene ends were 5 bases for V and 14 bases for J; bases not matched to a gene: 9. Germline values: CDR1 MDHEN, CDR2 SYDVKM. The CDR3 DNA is TGTGCCAGCAGTCCGGGACAGGGATCGTCTCTGTTTTTT. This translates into CASSPGQGSSLFF.

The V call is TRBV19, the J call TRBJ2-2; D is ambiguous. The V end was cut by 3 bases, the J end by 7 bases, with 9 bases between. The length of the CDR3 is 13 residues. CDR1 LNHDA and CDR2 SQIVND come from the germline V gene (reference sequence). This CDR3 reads CASSIKPYGELFF. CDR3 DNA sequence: TGTGCCAGTAGTATTAAGCCGTACGGGGAGCTGTTTTTT.

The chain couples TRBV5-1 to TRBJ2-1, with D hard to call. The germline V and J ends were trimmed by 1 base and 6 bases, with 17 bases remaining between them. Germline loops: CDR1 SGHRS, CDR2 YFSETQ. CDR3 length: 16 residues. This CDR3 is CASSLFGAGDGNEQFF. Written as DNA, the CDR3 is TGCGCCAGCAGCTTGTTTGGTGCTGGAGACGGCAATGAGCAGTTCTTC.

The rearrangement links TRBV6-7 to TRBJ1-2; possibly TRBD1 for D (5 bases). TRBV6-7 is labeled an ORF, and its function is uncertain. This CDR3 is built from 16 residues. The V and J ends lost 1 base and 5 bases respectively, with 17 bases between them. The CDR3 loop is CASSYWGRVKTYGYTF. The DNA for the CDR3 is TGTGCCAGCAGTTACTGGGGCAGGGTGAAGACGTATGGCTACACCTTC.

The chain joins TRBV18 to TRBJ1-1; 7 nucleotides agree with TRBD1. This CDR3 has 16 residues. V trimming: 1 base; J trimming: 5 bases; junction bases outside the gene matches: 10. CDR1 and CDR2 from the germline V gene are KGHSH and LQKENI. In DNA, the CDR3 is TGTGCCAGCTCACCACTGCCCCAGGGGGGAAGGACTGAAGCTTTCTTT. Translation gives CASSPLPQGGRTEAFF.

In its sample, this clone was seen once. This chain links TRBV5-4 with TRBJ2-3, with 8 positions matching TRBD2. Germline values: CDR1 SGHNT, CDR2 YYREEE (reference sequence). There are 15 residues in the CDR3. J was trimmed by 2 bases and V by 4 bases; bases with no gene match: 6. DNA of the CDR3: TGTGCCAGCAGCCTTTCTAGCGGGCTCACAGATACGCAGTATTTT. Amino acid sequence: CASSLSSGLTDTQYF.

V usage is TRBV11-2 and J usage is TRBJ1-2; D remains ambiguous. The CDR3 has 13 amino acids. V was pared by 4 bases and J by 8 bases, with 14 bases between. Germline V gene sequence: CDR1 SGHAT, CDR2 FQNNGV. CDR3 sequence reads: CASSYRWTGGYTF. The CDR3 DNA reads TGTGCCAGCAGCTACCGGTGGACGGGGGGCTACACCTTC.

The CDR3 loop is CASSETSGRSNEQFF. The CDR3 DNA reads as TGTGCCAGCAGTGAGACTAGCGGGAGATCCAATGAGCAGTTCTTC. The rearrangement joins TRBV2 to TRBJ2-1; TRBD2 aligns across 12 bases. The CDR3 contains 15 residues. Per the germline V gene, CDR1 is SNHLY and CDR2 is FYNNEI. Trimming took 3 bases from V and 6 from J; bases not matched to a gene: 3. The full variable domain, its missing parts supplied by reference TRBV2 and TRBJ2-1, is EPEVTQTPSHQVTQMGQEVILRCVPISNHLYFYWYRQILGQKVEFLVSFYNNEISEKSEIFDDQFSVERPDGSNFTLKIRSTKLEDSAMYFCASSETSGRSNEQFFGPGTRLTVL.

CDR3 protein: CASSLGSGGATEAFF. In nucleotides, the CDR3 is TGTGCCAGCAGCTTGGGATCAGGGGGCGCCACTGAAGCTTTCTTT. V and J are TRBV5-4 and TRBJ1-1; 8 bases line up with TRBD1. The germline V gene encodes CDR1 SGHNT and CDR2 YYREEE (reference sequence). The V gene end was trimmed by 0 bases and the J gene end by 4 bases; junction bases not matched to a gene: 5. This CDR3 region has 15 residues.

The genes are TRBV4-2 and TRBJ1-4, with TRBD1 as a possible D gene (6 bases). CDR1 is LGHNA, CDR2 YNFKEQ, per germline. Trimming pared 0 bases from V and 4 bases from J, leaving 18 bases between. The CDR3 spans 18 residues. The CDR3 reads CASSQDLSATGLNEKLFF. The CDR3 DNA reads TGTGCCAGCAGCCAAGATCTGTCTGCGACAGGTCTTAATGAAAAACTGTTTTTT.

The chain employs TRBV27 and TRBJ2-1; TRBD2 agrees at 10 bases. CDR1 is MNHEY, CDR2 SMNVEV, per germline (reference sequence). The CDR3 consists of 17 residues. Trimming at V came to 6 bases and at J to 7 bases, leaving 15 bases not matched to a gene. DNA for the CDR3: TGTGCCAGCAGGTGGGGAGGTAGCGGGAGGATCGCGAATGAGCAGTTCTTC. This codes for CASRWGGSGRIANEQFF.

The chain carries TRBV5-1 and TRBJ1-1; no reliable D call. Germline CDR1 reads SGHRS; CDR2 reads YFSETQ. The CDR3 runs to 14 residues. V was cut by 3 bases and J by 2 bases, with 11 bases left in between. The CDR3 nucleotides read TGCGCCAGCAGCTCGTGGACGGGAAACACTGAAGCTTTCTTT. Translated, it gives CASSSWTGNTEAFF.

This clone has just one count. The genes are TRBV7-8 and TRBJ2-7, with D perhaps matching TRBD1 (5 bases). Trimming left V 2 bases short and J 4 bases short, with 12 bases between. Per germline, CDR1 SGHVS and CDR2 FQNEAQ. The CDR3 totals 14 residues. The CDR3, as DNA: TGTGCCAGCAGCTTACGCAGGGAAGGGTACGAGCAGTACTTC. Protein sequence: CASSLRREGYEQYF.

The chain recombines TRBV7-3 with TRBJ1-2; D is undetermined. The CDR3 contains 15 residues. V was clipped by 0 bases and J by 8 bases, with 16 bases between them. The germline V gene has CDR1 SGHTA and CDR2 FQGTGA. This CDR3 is CASSLTFPEAGGYTF. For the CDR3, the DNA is TGTGCCAGCAGCTTAACATTCCCAGAGGCGGGCGGCTACACCTTC.

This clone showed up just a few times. The CDR3 spells CASQAWSNQPQHF. The CDR3 region has the DNA TGTGCTAGCCAGGCCTGGAGCAATCAGCCCCAGCATTTT. The chain carries TRBV12-5 and TRBJ1-5; D is unresolved. The CDR3 has 13 residues. In germline, CDR1 is LGHNT, CDR2 FRNRAP. The V and J ends lost 9 bases and 1 base respectively, with 10 bases between them.

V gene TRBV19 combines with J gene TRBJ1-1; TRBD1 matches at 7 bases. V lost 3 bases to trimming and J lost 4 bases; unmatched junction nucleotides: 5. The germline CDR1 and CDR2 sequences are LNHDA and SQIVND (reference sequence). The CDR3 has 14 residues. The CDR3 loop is CASSIRGQLTEAFF. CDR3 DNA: TGTGCCAGTAGTATCCGGGGACAGCTCACTGAAGCTTTCTTT.

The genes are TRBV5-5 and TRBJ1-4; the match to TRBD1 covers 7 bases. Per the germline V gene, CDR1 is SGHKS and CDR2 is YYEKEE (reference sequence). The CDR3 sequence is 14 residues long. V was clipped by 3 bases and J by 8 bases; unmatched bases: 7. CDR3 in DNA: TGTGCCAGCAGCTCTCCAGGGGGTCGAGAAAAACTGTTTTTT. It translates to CASSSPGGREKLFF.

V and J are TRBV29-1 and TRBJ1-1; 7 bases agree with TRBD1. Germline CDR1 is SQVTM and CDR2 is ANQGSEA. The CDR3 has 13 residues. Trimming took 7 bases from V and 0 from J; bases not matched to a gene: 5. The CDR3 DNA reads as TGCAGCGCAACAGGGGCAATGAACACTGAAGCTTTCTTT. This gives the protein CSATGAMNTEAFF.

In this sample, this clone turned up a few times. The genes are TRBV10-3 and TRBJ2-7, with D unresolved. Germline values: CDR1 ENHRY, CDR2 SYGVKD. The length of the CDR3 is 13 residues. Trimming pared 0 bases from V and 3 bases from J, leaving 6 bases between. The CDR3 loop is CAISESEYYEQYF. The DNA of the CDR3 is TGTGCCATCAGTGAGTCGGAGTACTACGAGCAGTACTTC.

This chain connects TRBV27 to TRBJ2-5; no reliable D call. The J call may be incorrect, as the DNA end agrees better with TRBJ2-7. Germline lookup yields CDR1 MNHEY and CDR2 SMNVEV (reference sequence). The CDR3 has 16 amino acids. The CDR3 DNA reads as TGTGCCAGCAGTTTTCCGGAAGTCCTAAGGAGCTACGAGCAGTACTTC. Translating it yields CASSFPEVLRSYEQYF.

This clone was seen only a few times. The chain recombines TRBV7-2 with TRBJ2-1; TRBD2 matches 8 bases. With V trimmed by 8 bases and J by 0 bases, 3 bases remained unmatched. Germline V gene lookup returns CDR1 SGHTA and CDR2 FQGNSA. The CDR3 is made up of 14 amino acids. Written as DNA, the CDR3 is TGTGCCAGCGCGGGGGGCAGCTCCTACAATGAGCAGTTCTTC. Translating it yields CASAGGSSYNEQFF. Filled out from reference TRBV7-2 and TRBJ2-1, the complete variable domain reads GAGVSQSPSNKVTEKGKDVELRCDPISGHTALYWYRQSLGQGLEFLIYFQGNSAPDKSGLPSDRFSAERTGGSVSTLTIQRTQQEDSAVYLCASAGGSSYNEQFFGPGTRLTVL.

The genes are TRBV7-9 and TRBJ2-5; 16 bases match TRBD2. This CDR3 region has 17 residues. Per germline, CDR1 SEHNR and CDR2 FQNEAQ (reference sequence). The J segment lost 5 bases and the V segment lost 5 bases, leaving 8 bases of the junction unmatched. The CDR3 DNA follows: TGTGCCAGCAGCCCGGGACTAGCGGGGGGGCGGTTTGAGACCCAGTACTTC. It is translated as CASSPGLAGGRFETQYF.